This T cell receptor beta chain was captured by sequencing in a study of blood T cells in healthy people across ages. This clonotype has more than one count but fewer than ten. Primers used in a second PCR of about 6 to 11 cycles were a sample-barcoded 5' primer and a J-beta primer mix. Each CDR3 protein gets one entry after TCRdb re-called the 5' RACE reads with MiXCR. The table has fewer than 900,000 distinct CDR3 sequences, roughly 34% seen once. V gave up 4 bases and J gave up 11 bases; unmatched junction bases: 14. Germline V CDR1 and CDR2: SGHRS, YFSETQ. The CDR3 spans 14 residues. Sequenced input: blood. The chain couples TRBV5-1 to TRBJ2-5; 7 nucleotides agree with TRBD1. The origin of this receptor is a man aged 18 to 35 in good health. CDR3 nucleotides: TGCGCCAGCAGCAGGGTTTTAGGGGGCAATGAGCAGTACTTC. Translation: CASSRVLGGNEQYF.